This TCR beta chain derives from a study of blood T cell repertoires in COVID-19. Germline V CDR1 and CDR2: LNHDA, SQIVND (reference sequence). CDR3 length: 15 amino acids. The V end lost 4 bases, the J end lost 8 bases, and 17 bases lay between the germline ends. Study processing details: Using reference gene primer amplification, nucleated cell counts were estimated. Using immunoSEQ multiplex PCR, the repertoire was profiled, and TCRdb retains in-frame clones only, with some absent. V and J calls plus clone size are reproduced from that table; the DNA served to infer D and trimming. Altogether approximately 220,000 clones are present, roughly 85% being singletons, with the ten largest covering about 17%.

This sequence was found in a man aged 40-55 years who had recovered from COVID-19. Sequenced material: PBMCs or T cells enriched from blood (not recorded which). The gene calls are TRBV19 and TRBJ1-4; maybe TRBD1 (5 bases). The CDR3 loop reads CASSTGLRAYEKLFF. DNA for the CDR3: TGTGCCAGTAGTACGGGACTCAGGGCCTACGAAAAACTGTTTTTT.